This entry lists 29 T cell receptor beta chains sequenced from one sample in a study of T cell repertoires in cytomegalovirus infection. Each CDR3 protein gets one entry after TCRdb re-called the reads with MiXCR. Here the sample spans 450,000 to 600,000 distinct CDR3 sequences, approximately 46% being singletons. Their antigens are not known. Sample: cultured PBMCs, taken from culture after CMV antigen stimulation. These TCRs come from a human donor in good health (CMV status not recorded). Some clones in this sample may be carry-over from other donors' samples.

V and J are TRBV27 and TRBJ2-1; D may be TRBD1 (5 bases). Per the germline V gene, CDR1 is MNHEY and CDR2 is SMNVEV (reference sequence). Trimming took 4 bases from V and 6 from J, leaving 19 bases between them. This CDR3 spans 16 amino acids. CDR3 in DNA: TGTGCCAGCAGTTCCCCGACACCCCCTCAGGGCAATGAGCAGTTCTTC. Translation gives CASSSPTPPQGNEQFF.

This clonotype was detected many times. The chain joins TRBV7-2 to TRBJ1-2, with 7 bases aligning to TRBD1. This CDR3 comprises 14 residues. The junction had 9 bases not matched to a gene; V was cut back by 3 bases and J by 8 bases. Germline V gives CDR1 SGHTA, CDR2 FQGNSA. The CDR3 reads CASSLGGGARGYTF. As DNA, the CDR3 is TGTGCCAGCAGCTTGGGAGGGGGCGCGAGGGGCTACACCTTC.

The CDR3 spells CASSLISLAGAPTDTQYF. The CDR3 DNA is TGTGCCAGCAGCTTAATATCTCTAGCGGGGGCCCCCACAGATACGCAGTATTTT. This chain connects TRBV7-9 to TRBJ2-3; TRBD2 matches at 10 bases. CDR1 is SEHNR, CDR2 FQNEAQ, per germline (reference sequence). V was clipped by 2 bases and J by 2 bases; unmatched bases: 10. CDR3 size: 18 residues.

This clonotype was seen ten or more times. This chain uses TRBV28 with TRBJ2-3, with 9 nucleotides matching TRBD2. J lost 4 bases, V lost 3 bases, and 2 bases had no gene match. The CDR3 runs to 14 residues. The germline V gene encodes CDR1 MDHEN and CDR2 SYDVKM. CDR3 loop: CASSFGGGADTQYF. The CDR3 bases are TGTGCCAGCAGTTTCGGCGGGGGGGCAGATACGCAGTATTTT.

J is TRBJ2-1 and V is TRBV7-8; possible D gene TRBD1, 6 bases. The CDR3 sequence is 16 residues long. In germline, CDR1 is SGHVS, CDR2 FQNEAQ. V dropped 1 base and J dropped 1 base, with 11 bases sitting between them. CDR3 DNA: TGTGCCAGCAGCTTAGAGGGGGTGCGGTCCTACAATGAGCAGTTCTTC. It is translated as CASSLEGVRSYNEQFF.

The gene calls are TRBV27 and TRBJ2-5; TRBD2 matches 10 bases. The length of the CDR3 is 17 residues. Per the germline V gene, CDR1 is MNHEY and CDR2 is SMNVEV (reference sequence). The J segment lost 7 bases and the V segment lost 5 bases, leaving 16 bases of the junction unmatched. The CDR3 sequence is CASSPGVASGRGRTQYF. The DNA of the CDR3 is TGTGCCAGCAGTCCAGGGGTAGCTAGCGGGAGAGGGAGGACCCAGTACTTC.

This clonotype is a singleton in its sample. CDR3 amino acids: CASRTSGDNEQFF. The DNA of the CDR3 is TGTGCCAGCAGGACTAGCGGAGACAATGAGCAGTTCTTC. V and J are TRBV6-2 or TRBV6-3 and TRBJ2-1; TRBD2 matches 9 bases. Losses at the gene ends were 6 bases for V and 5 bases for J; bases not matched to a gene: 2. The CDR3 contains 13 residues. Germline CDR1 MNHEY, CDR2 SVGEGT.

The CDR3 coding sequence is TGTGCCAGCAGTGACCCCCCGTGGACCCAGTACTTC. Translation gives CASSDPPWTQYF. This sequence joins TRBV2 and TRBJ2-5; D is undetermined. CDR3 size: 12 residues. Trimming pared 3 bases from V and 7 bases from J, leaving 9 bases between. Germline CDR1 is SNHLY and CDR2 is FYNNEI.

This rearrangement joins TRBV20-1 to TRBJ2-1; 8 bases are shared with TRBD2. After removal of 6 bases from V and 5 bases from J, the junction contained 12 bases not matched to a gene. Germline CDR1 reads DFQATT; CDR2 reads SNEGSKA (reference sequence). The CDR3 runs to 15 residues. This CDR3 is CSAPPGGGHNNEQFF. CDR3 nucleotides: TGCAGTGCCCCTCCGGGGGGGGGCCACAACAATGAGCAGTTCTTC.

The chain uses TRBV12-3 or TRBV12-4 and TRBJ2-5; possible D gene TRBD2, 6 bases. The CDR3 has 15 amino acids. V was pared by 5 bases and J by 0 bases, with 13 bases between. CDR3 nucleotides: TGTGCCAGCAGTGCGGGACCCGGGTACCAAGAGACCCAGTACTTC. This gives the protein CASSAGPGYQETQYF.

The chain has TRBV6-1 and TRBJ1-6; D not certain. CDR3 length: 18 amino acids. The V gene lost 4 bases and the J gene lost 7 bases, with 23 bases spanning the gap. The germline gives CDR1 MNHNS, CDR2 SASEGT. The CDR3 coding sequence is TGTGCCAGCAGTGTCGCTAGGGCCCATGGGCTTGAAAATTCACCCCTCCACTTT. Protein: CASSVARAHGLENSPLHF.

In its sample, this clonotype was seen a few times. CDR3 region: CASSQGSGWSETQYF. The CDR3 DNA reads as TGCGCCAGCAGCCAAGGGAGCGGATGGTCAGAGACCCAGTACTTC. This chain joins TRBV4-3 and TRBJ2-5, with D possibly TRBD2 on 5 matching bases. CDR1 is LGHNA and CDR2 is YSLEER in the germline V gene. Trimming cost V 1 base and J 4 bases, with 13 bases left between them. The CDR3 has 15 residues.

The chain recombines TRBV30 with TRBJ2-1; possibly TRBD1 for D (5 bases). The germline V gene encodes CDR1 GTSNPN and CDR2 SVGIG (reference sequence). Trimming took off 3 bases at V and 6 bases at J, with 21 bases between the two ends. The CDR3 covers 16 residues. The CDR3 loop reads CAWRGRLRYRSNEQFF. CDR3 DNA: TGTGCCTGGAGGGGGCGACTTAGGTACAGGTCCAATGAGCAGTTCTTC.

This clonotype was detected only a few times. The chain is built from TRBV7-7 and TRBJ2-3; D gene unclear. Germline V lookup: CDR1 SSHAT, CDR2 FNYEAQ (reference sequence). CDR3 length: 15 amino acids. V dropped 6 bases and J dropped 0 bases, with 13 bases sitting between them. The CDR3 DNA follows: TGTGCCAGCAGTCCTCTAGGAGCTAGCACAGATACGCAGTATTTT. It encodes CASSPLGASTDTQYF.

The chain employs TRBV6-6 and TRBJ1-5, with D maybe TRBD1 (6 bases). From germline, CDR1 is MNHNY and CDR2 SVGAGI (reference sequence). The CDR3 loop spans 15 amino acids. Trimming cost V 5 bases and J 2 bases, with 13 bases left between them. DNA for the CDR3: TGTGCCAGCAGTGCCACAGGGTTTGGCAATCAGCCCCAGCATTTT. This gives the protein CASSATGFGNQPQHF.

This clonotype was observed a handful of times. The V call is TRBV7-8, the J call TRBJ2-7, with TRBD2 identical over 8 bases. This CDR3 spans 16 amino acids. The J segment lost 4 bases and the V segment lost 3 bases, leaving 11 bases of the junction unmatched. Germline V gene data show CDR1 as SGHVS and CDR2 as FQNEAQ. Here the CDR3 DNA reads TGTGCCAGCAGCTTCTCCGCTAGCGGGTTTTTTTACGAGCAGTACTTC. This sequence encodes CASSFSASGFFYEQYF.

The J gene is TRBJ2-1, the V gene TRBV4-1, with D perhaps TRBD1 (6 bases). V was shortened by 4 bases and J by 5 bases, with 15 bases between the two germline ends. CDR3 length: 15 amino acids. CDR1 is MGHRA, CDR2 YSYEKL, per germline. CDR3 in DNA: TGCGCCAGCAGCCTCTCCGGACAGATCGACAATGAGCAGTTCTTC. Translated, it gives CASSLSGQIDNEQFF.

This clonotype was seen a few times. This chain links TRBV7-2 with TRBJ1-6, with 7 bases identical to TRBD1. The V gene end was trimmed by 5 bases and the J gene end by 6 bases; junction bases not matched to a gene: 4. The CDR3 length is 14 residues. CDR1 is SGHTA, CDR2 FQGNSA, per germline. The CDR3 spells CASSPGQTNSPLHF. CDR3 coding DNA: TGTGCCAGCAGCCCGGGACAGACTAATTCACCCCTCCACTTT.

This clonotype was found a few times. This CDR3 is CASSWGTGGEDQPQHF. The CDR3 DNA follows: TGCGCCAGCAGCTGGGGGACAGGGGGTGAGGATCAGCCCCAGCATTTT. The V and J genes are TRBV5-1 and TRBJ1-5, with 11 bases identical to TRBD1. Germline V gene data show CDR1 as SGHRS and CDR2 as YFSETQ. After removal of 3 bases from V and 5 bases from J, the junction contained 7 bases not matched to a gene. The CDR3 is made up of 16 amino acids.

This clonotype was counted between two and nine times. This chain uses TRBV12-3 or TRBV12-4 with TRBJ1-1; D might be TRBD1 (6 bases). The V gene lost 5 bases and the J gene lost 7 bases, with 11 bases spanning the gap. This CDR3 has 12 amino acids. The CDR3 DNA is TGTGCCAGCAGTCCCCAGGGGCTTGAAGCTTTCTTT. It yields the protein CASSPQGLEAFF.

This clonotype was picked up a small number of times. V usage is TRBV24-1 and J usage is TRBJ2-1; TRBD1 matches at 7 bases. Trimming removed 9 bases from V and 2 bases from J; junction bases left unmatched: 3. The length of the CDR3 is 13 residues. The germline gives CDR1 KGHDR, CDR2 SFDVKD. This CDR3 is CATSTGPYNEQFF. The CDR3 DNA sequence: TGTGCCACCTCGACAGGGCCCTACAATGAGCAGTTCTTC.

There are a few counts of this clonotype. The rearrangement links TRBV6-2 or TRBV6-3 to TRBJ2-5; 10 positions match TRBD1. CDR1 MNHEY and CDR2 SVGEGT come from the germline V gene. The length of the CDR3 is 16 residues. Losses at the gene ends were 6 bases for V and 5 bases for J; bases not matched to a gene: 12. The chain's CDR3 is CASSPTRDRGKETQYF. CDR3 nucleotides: TGTGCCAGCAGCCCTACTCGGGACAGGGGCAAGGAGACCCAGTACTTC.

CDR3 sequence reads: CASSWVGYASPLEQYF. In nucleotides, the CDR3 is TGTGCCAGCAGCTGGGTGGGTTATGCGAGCCCTCTGGAGCAGTACTTC. V is TRBV2 and J is TRBJ2-7; no clear D. The V end lost 6 bases, the J end lost 7 bases, and 25 bases lay between the germline ends. Germline assignment: CDR1 SNHLY and CDR2 FYNNEI. This CDR3 contains 16 residues.

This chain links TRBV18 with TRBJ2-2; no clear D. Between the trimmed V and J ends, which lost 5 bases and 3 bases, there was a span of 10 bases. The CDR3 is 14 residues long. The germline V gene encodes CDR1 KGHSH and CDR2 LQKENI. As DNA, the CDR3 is TGTGCCAGCTCATTCCGACCACACACCGGGGAGCTGTTTTTT. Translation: CASSFRPHTGELFF.

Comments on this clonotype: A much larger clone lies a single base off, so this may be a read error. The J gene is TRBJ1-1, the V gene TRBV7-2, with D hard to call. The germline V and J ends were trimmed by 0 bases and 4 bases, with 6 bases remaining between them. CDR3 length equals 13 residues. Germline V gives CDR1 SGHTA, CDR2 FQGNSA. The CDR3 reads CASSLAGITEAFF. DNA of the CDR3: TGTGCCAGCAGCTTAGCAGGGATCACTGAAGCTTTCTTT.

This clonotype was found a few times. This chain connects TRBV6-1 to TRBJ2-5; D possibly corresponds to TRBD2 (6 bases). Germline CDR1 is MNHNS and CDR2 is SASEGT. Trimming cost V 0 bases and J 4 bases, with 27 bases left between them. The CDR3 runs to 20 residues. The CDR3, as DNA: TGTGCCAGCAGTGAAGCGTTGGCCAGGGACTCCCTAATGGGGAGAGAGACCCAGTACTTC. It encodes CASSEALARDSLMGRETQYF.

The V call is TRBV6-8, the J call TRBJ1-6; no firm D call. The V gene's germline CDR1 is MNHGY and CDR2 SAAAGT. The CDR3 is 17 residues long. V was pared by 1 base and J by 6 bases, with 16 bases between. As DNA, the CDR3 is TGTGCCAGCAGTTACTACTTGGCAGAAGATACTAATTCACCCCTCCACTTT. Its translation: CASSYYLAEDTNSPLHF.

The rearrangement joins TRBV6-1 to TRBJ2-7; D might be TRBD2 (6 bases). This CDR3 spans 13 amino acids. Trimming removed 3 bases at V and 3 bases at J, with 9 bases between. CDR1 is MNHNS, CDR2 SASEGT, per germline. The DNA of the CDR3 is TGTGCCAGCAGTGACGGGACTTACTACGAGCAGTACTTC. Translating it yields CASSDGTYYEQYF.

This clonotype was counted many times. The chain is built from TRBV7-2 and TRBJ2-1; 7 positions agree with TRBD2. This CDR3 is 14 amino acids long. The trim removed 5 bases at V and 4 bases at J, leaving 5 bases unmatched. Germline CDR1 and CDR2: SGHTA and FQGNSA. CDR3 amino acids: CASSGLAEYNEQFF. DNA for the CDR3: TGTGCCAGCAGCGGGCTAGCGGAGTACAATGAGCAGTTCTTC.